The rows below give T cell receptor beta chains drawn from one sample of a study of blood T cells in healthy people across ages. TCRdb passed the 5' RACE reads through MiXCR, listing each CDR3 protein once. Of hundreds of thousands of distinct CDR3 sequences in the sample, around 49% are singletons; the top ten hold 10% to 15%. Material: blood. The receptor source for this set is a man aged 30 to 39 in good health. Each CDR3 is given with its conserved first and last residue. The D gene is left open where the match is weak. Some rows mark clone size as missing; the rest say once, few, many or name a class of expanded clone.

J	V	size	D	DNA	CDR3
TRBJ2-3	TRBV3-1	NA	TRBD2	TGTGCCAGCAGCGCGGGACTAGCGGGGGGGCCCGATACGCAGTATTTT	CASSAGLAGGPDTQYF
TRBJ1-5	TRBV6-1	few	NA	TGTGCCAGCAGTGATTCATGGCAGCCCCAGCATTTT	CASSDSWQPQHF
TRBJ2-1	TRBV20-1	few	TRBD2	TGCAGTGCTTCACTTACTAGCGGGGGCCTTGAGCAGTTCTTC	CSASLTSGGLEQFF
TRBJ2-1	TRBV28	NA	TRBD1	TGTGCCAGCAGTAATCCGGGACAGGGGACCAATGAGCAGTTCTTC	CASSNPGQGTNEQFF
TRBJ1-1	TRBV7-9	NA	NA	TGTGCCAGCAGCTTAGTGGGTGGGGGGCACAACACTGAAGCTTTCTTT	CASSLVGGGHNTEAFF
TRBJ2-2	TRBV20-1	NA	NA	TGCAGTGCAACTAACGAAGGGGCCGGGGAGCTGTTTTTT	CSATNEGAGELFF
TRBJ2-4	TRBV11-2	NA	NA	TGTGCCAGCAGCTTAAACGGGGCTTGGCGCGAAAACATTCAGTACTTC	CASSLNGAWRENIQYF
TRBJ1-5	TRBV20-1	NA	NA	TGCAGTGCTAGGACAAGCAATCAGCCCCGGCATTTT	CSARTSNQPRHF
TRBJ2-7	TRBV20-1	few	TRBD2	TGCAGTGCTGGACTAGATCCTGGCGAGCAGTACTTC	CSAGLDPGEQYF
TRBJ2-1	TRBV3-1	NA	NA	TGTGCCAGCAGCCAAGATGGCGTGGGACACTACAATGAGCAGTTCTTC	CASSQDGVGHYNEQFF
TRBJ1-4	TRBV25-1	few	NA	TGTGCCAGCAGTGAATCCCAGAGTAATGAAAAACTGTTTTTT	CASSESQSNEKLFF
TRBJ1-5	TRBV9	NA	TRBD1	TGTGCCAGCAGCGCGACCGGGACAGGGGTCGGTCAGCCCCAGCATTTT	CASSATGTGVGQPQHF
TRBJ2-3	TRBV14	NA	NA	TGTGCCAGCAGCCAAGGGGAAGCTTACACAGATACGCAGTATTTT	CASSQGEAYTDTQYF
TRBJ2-3	TRBV6-2/TRBV6-3	few	TRBD2	TGTGCCAGCAGACCCCCCCCGACTAGCGGGGGTGCGGATACGCAGTATTTT	CASRPPPTSGGADTQYF
TRBJ1-1	TRBV25-1	NA	NA	TGTGCCAGCAGTGTTAGGGGAGACAACACTGAAGCTTTCTTT	CASSVRGDNTEAFF
TRBJ2-3	TRBV7-2	NA	TRBD1	TGTGCCAGCAGCTCACCAGACAGGGGGCCCGATACGCAGTATTTT	CASSSPDRGPDTQYF
TRBJ2-5	TRBV5-1	NA	NA	TGCGCCAGCAGCTTGGAAGGATTCTGGGGAGAGACCCAGTACTTC	CASSLEGFWGETQYF
TRBJ2-1	TRBV10-3	few	TRBD1	TGTGCCATCAGTGCTGACAGGGGGACCTACAATGAGCAGTTCTTC	CAISADRGTYNEQFF
TRBJ1-2	TRBV7-2	NA	NA	TGTGCCAGCAGCCCCAACAGGGACCACTACACCTTC	CASSPNRDHYTF
TRBJ2-5	TRBV5-8	once	TRBD2	TGTGCCAGCACTACGGGACTAGCGGTCCAAGAGACCCAGTACTTC	CASTTGLAVQETQYF
TRBJ2-7	TRBV28	few	NA	TGTGCCAGCAGACAGTCCGGGACGAATTACCACGAGCAGTACTTC	CASRQSGTNYHEQYF
TRBJ2-7	TRBV20-1	NA	NA	TGCAGTGCTAGAGATCAGGCAAGTTACGAGCAGTACTTC	CSARDQASYEQYF
TRBJ2-7	TRBV12-3/TRBV12-4	NA	TRBD1	TGTGCCAGCAGTCCCACAGGGGTGCATTCTGCCGAGCAGTACTTC	CASSPTGVHSAEQYF
TRBJ2-2	TRBV6-2/TRBV6-3	few	TRBD1	TGTGCCAGCAGTTACAGGGGGCTGGACACCGGGGAGCTGTTTTTT	CASSYRGLDTGELFF